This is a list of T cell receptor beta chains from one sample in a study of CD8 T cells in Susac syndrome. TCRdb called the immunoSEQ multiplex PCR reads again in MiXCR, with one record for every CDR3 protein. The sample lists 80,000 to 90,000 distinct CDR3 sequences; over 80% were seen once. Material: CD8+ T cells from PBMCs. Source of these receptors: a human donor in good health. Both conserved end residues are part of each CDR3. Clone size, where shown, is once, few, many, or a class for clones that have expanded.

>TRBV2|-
CASIGTSGGLLYEQYF
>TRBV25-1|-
CASTEGNEQFF
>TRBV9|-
CASSDGQLPNQPQHF
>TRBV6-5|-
CASSNLQGVPGELFF
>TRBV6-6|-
CASSYSEDTQYF
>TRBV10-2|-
CASSEASGGPNEQFF
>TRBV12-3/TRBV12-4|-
CASSFGDVYNEQFF
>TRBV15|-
CATSVARSYEQYF
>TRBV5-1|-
CASSLRSGPGAEAFF
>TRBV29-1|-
CSVLRDGRMNTEAFF
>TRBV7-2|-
CASSLGAGEQETQYF
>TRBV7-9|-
CASSAPVGGNEQFF
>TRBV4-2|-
CASSQEGTGGGHWSPLHF
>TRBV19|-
CASSPPGGEVETQYF
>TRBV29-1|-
CSVDGQVNYGYTF
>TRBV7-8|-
CASSDTVGNTEAFF
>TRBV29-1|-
CSVSRADGYTF
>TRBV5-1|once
CASSLGGATYNEQFF
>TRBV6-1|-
CASSDGEGYRMNTEAFF
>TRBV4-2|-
CASSHPLVLGGAEAFF
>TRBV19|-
CASSTSPTGGGTEAFF
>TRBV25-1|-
CASTIGGYNEQFF
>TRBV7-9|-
CASSPVSGQGTPYEQYF
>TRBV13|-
CASSASGEQFF
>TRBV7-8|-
CASSLRLAGAHEVDTQYF
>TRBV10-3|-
CAIKNRSSYNEQFF
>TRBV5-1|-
CASSLGINEQFF
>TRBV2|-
CASRETGSGETQYF
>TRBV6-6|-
CASTQTIDGYTF
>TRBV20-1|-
CSARSQLGWEGETQYF
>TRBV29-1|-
CSPPRGYGYTF
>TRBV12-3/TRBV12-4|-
CASSFGGDQNIQYF
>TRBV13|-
CASSTNRDRSPTNEKLFF
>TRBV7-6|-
CASSPRAGGNVNTEAFF
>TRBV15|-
CATSGGTENTGELFF
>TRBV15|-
CATSRNRDYTF
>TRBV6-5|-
CASIKGTEAFF
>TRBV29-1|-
CSVEPRYNEQFF
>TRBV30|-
CAWSDRDGETQYF